This is a list of T cell receptor beta chains from one sample in a study of blood T cell repertoires in COVID-19. TCRdb keeps only in-frame clones here, not all; method: immunoSEQ multiplex PCR. The data contain about 130,000 clones, roughly 86% of them seen just once; the ten biggest clones take up around 18%. What was sequenced was peripheral blood. Receptor source: a woman between 45 and 65 years old who had recovered from COVID-19. Both conserved end residues are part of each CDR3. A D gene is named only where the DNA matches it firmly. The size entry is marked missing in some rows and otherwise reads once, few, many or a size class.

>NA|TRBJ1-1|NA|TRBV6-5
TGTGCCAGCAGACCTAGGGGGTTTGGGAACACTGAAGCTTTCTTT
CASRPRGFGNTEAFF
>TRBD1|TRBJ1-3|once|TRBV2
TGTGCCAGCAGGACAGGGGTCGGAAACACCATATATTTT
CASRTGVGNTIYF
>NA|TRBJ1-2|NA|TRBV7-2
TGTGCCAGCAGCCGCCCGGGAACAGATGGCTACACCTTC
CASSRPGTDGYTF
>NA|TRBJ2-3|NA|TRBV10-3
TGTGCCATCAGTGAGTCGATGGACAAAGATACGCAGTATTTT
CAISESMDKDTQYF
>NA|TRBJ1-3|NA|TRBV5-1
TGCGCCAGCAGCACTTTTCCAGGGATCTCTGGAAACACCATATATTTT
CASSTFPGISGNTIYF
>TRBD1|TRBJ1-6|NA|TRBV2
TGTGCCAGCAGTGAGGGGACAGGGGTCTCACCCCTCCACTTT
CASSEGTGVSPLHF
>NA|TRBJ2-1|NA|TRBV6-5
TGTGCCAGCAGTACGGAGAGCTCCTACAATGAGCAGTTCTTC
CASSTESSYNEQFF
>TRBD2|TRBJ2-2|NA|TRBV3-1/TRBV3-2
TGTGCCAGCAGAAGATCCGCATTAGCGGGGGGCCAGAACACCGGGGAGCTGTTTTTT
CASRRSALAGGQNTGELFF
>NA|TRBJ1-1|few|TRBV23-1
TGCGCCACCGCTCGGGGGGGCTCGGGGACTGAAGCTTTCTTT
CATARGGSGTEAFF
>NA|TRBJ1-1|NA|TRBV7-2
TGTGCCAGCAGCTTAGGAGGTCACACTGAAGCTTTCTTT
CASSLGGHTEAFF
>NA|TRBJ2-1|NA|TRBV7-2
TGTGCCAGCAGCCTTAGCGGTTTTAACAATGAGCAGTTCTTC
CASSLSGFNNEQFF
>TRBD2|TRBJ2-5|once|TRBV19
TGTGCCTCCCGCGGGCGGGGGGAGACCCAGTACTTC
CASRGRGETQYF
>NA|TRBJ2-7|once|TRBV6-2/TRBV6-3
TGTGCCAGCAGTGCCCCCTGGACAGCGCTTACCTACGAGCAGTACTTC
CASSAPWTALTYEQYF
>NA|TRBJ1-2|NA|TRBV10-3
TGTGCCATCAGTGACCTCTATGGCTACACCTTC
CAISDLYGYTF
>TRBD2|TRBJ2-1|NA|TRBV6-2/TRBV6-3
TGTGCCAGCAGTTACTCACTAGCGGGAGGTACCTACAATGAGCAGTTCTTC
CASSYSLAGGTYNEQFF
>TRBD1|TRBJ2-3|NA|TRBV7-2
TGTGCCAGCAGACTCGGACAGGGTAACACAGATACGCAGTATTTT
CASRLGQGNTDTQYF
>TRBD1|TRBJ1-2|NA|TRBV2
TGTGCCAGCAGTGAAGAAAGGGGGCTCGATGGCTACACCTTC
CASSEERGLDGYTF
>NA|TRBJ1-1|NA|TRBV30
TGTGCCTGGAGTGAATTTTCTCTGAACACTGAAGCTTTCTTT
CAWSEFSLNTEAFF
>NA|TRBJ2-2|NA|TRBV5-1
TGCGCCAGCAGCTTCGTCCCGGACAGTAAGAACACCGGGGAGCTGTTTTTT
CASSFVPDSKNTGELFF
>NA|TRBJ2-3|NA|TRBV24-1
TGTGCCACCAGTTGGGGCCGCACAGATACGCAGTATTTT
CATSWGRTDTQYF
>NA|TRBJ1-3|NA|TRBV6-5
TGTGCCAGCAATCCGACAGGCCCCGGAAACACCATATATTTT
CASNPTGPGNTIYF
>NA|TRBJ1-5|NA|TRBV10-3
TGTGCCATCAGTGATATGAGCAATCAGCCCCAGCATTTT
CAISDMSNQPQHF
>TRBD2|TRBJ2-5|NA|TRBV2
TGTGCCAGCAGTAAAAACCCGGGACTAGCGGGGAACCAAGAGACCCAGTACTTC
CASSKNPGLAGNQETQYF
>TRBD1|TRBJ1-2|once|TRBV7-9
TGTGCCAGCAGCTTAGAACAGGGGGTCTATGGCTACACCTTC
CASSLEQGVYGYTF
>NA|TRBJ1-5|NA|TRBV2
TGTGCCAGCAGCGCCGATGGAGGGGATCAGCCCCAGCATTTT
CASSADGGDQPQHF
>NA|TRBJ2-1|once|TRBV27
TGTGCCAGCAGTACCATAGGGCCCTACCACCGGGACTTGTCCTACAATGAGCAGTTCTTC
CASSTIGPYHRDLSYNEQFF
>TRBD2|TRBJ2-3|once|TRBV9
TGTGCCAGCAGCGTTACCGGGACTAGCGTCACAGATACGCAGTATTTT
CASSVTGTSVTDTQYF
>NA|TRBJ1-5|NA|TRBV6-5
TGTGCCAGCAGTTACTCCCGGGGGAGCAATCAGCCCCAGCATTTT
CASSYSRGSNQPQHF
>TRBD1|TRBJ2-5|NA|TRBV7-8
TGTGCCAGCAGCTTAGTCGACAGGGGTGAGACCCAGTACTTC
CASSLVDRGETQYF
>NA|TRBJ2-3|NA|TRBV19
TGTGCCAGTAGTATAGCTAGCACAGATACGCAGTATTTT
CASSIASTDTQYF
>TRBD2|TRBJ2-7|NA|TRBV25-1
TGTGCCAGCGTCCAGGGAGGGGAGGGAGGACACGAGCAGTACTTC
CASVQGGEGGHEQYF
>NA|TRBJ2-1|NA|TRBV7-9
TGTGCCAGCAGCCGCACAGGGTATGATGAGCAGTTCTTC
CASSRTGYDEQFF
>NA|TRBJ1-3|NA|TRBV9
TGTGCCAGCAGCGTCTCCCCTGGAAACACCATATATTTT
CASSVSPGNTIYF